One and the same sample provided the 28 T cell receptor beta chains below, sequenced in a study of tissue T cells after allogeneic stem cell transplantation. TCRdb's copy holds only in-frame clones and misses some; the assay was immunoSEQ multiplex PCR. The table shows roughly 9,900 clones, with roughly 66% occurring only once. This specimen consisted of tissue from the jejunum, obtained at autopsy. Receptor source: a woman between 18 and 55 years old with breast cancer.

The chain has TRBV6-5 and TRBJ2-7, with D perhaps matching TRBD2 (5 bases). Germline CDR1 is MNHEY and CDR2 is SVGAGI. The CDR3 is 13 residues long. V lost 2 bases and J lost 9, with 14 bases in between. The CDR3 is CASSYIAGLMQYF. For the CDR3, the DNA is TGTGCCAGCAGTTACATCGCAGGACTCATGCAGTACTTC.

The V and J genes are TRBV27 and TRBJ2-7; 15 bases align to TRBD2. This CDR3 has 18 residues. CDR1 and CDR2 (germline): MNHEY, SMNVEV (reference sequence). J lost 0 bases, V lost 2 bases, and 5 bases had no gene match. The CDR3 bases are TGTGCCAGCAGTTTACGGGGGACTAGCGGGGGGACCTCCTACGAGCAGTACTTC. It translates to CASSLRGTSGGTSYEQYF.

Comment on this clone: Other DNA sequences in this specimen translate into the identical CDR3. This chain joins TRBV7-3 and TRBJ2-2; TRBD2 matches at 11 bases. There are 17 residues in the CDR3. CDR1 is SGHTA, CDR2 FQGTGA, per germline. Unmatched junction bases numbered 6, after V lost 5 bases and J lost 1 base. CDR3 amino acids: CASSPIAGGGNTGELFF. CDR3 nucleotides: TGTGCCAGCAGCCCTATAGCGGGAGGGGGGAACACCGGGGAGCTGTTTTTT.

This clone is a singleton in its sample. The genes are TRBV2 and TRBJ1-1, with D hard to call. The CDR3 runs to 13 residues. CDR1 is SNHLY and CDR2 is FYNNEI in the germline V gene. Trimming took off 8 bases at V and 5 bases at J, with 15 bases between the two ends. CDR3: CASGLEKTTEAFF. The CDR3 nucleotides are TGTGCCAGCGGGCTGGAGAAGACGACTGAAGCTTTCTTT.

This clone is medium-sized (0.01 to 0.1%) within its sample. CDR3 DNA sequence: TGTGCCAGCAGGCAAGGAGGGGGTAGGGCTTTCTTT. Its protein is CASRQGGGRAFF. This chain links TRBV6-5 with TRBJ1-1; D perhaps matches TRBD1 (6 bases). Trimming removed 6 bases at V and 11 bases at J, with 16 bases between. This CDR3 has 12 amino acids. Germline V gene data show CDR1 as MNHEY and CDR2 as SVGAGI.

In DNA, the CDR3 is TGTGCCAGCAGCCAAGCGAGGGAGGTATTTGGCGATGAGCAGTTCTTC. Protein: CASSQAREVFGDEQFF. The chain is built from TRBV4-2 and TRBJ2-1; tentative D call: TRBD2 (6 bases). Germline assignment: CDR1 LGHNA and CDR2 YNFKEQ. The CDR3 runs 16 residues. Trimming cost V 1 base and J 8 bases, with 18 bases left between them.

The chain joins TRBV25-1 to TRBJ2-5; D possibly uses TRBD1 or TRBD2 (5 bases each). The CDR3 sequence is 16 residues long. Trimming stripped 1 base from V and 4 bases from J, with 16 bases between. Germline lookup yields CDR1 MGHDK and CDR2 SYGVNS. CDR3 DNA sequence: TGTGCCAGCAGTGAATCCAGGGAGTCGTTTTCAGAGACCCAGTACTTC. Translating gives CASSESRESFSETQYF. The full variable domain, with the rest looked up from reference TRBV25-1 and TRBJ2-5, is EADIYQTPRYLVIGTGKKITLECSQTMGHDKMYWYQQDPGMELHLIHYSYGVNSTEKGDLSSESTVSRIRTEHFPLTLESARPSHTSQYLCASSESRESFSETQYFGPGTRLLVL.

This clone was found a few times. The chain recombines TRBV2 with TRBJ1-5; maybe TRBD1 (5 bases). CDR3 length: 16 residues. Germline CDR1 is SNHLY and CDR2 is FYNNEI. V dropped 2 bases and J dropped 2 bases, with 13 bases sitting between them. CDR3 region: CASSERSGGGNQPQHF. DNA of the CDR3: TGTGCCAGCAGTGAACGGTCCGGGGGGGGCAATCAGCCCCAGCATTTT.

In this sample, this clone turned up a few times. V gene TRBV6-2 or TRBV6-3 combines with J gene TRBJ2-3, with unresolved D. The germline gives CDR1 MNHEY, CDR2 SVGEGT. The CDR3 has 13 residues. Between the trimmed V and J ends, which lost 2 bases and 1 base, there was a span of 4 bases. The CDR3 region is CASSYKGTDTQYF. The CDR3 DNA is TGTGCCAGCAGTTACAAGGGCACAGATACGCAGTATTTT.

The J gene is TRBJ2-1, the V gene TRBV4-3, with D possibly matching TRBD1 (6 bases). This CDR3 is built from 15 residues. CDR1 is LGHNA and CDR2 is YSLEER in the germline V gene. Trimming removed 3 bases at V and 10 bases at J, with 19 bases between. The CDR3 nucleotides are TGCGCCAGCAGCCAGGGGGCGGGCCAAGTTTGGGAGCAGTTCTTC. Protein sequence: CASSQGAGQVWEQFF.

This sequence joins TRBV20-1 and TRBJ2-2; D is possibly TRBD2 (5 bases). Trimming took 3 bases from V and 7 from J, leaving 21 bases between them. CDR1 and CDR2 from the germline V gene are DFQATT and SNEGSKA (reference sequence). The CDR3 covers 16 residues. The CDR3, as DNA: TGCAGTGCTAGTGACCCGGCCGGAGCGGCGGGCGGGGAGCTGTTTTTT. Its protein is CSASDPAGAAGGELFF.

The chain couples TRBV19 to TRBJ2-3; tentatively, D is TRBD1 or TRBD2 (5 bases each). Germline CDR1 is LNHDA and CDR2 is SQIVND (reference sequence). Trimming cost V 7 bases and J 5 bases, with 16 bases left between them. This CDR3 spans 14 amino acids. The CDR3 DNA sequence: TGTGCCAGTAAGCGAGGGGTATCACTAGATACGCAGTATTTT. Residues: CASKRGVSLDTQYF.

This chain connects TRBV27 to TRBJ1-2; TRBD1 might be the D (6 bases). V was trimmed by 6 bases and J by 8 bases, leaving 13 bases between them. The CDR3 loop spans 12 amino acids. CDR1 and CDR2 from the germline V gene are MNHEY and SMNVEV (reference sequence). DNA of the CDR3: TGTGCCAGCAGCGATCCAGGGGTCGGCTACACCTTC. Encoded protein: CASSDPGVGYTF.

By sample fraction, this clone is medium-sized (0.01 to 0.1%). The V gene is TRBV6-5, the J gene TRBJ2-7; possibly TRBD1 or TRBD2 for D (6 bases each). Trimming took 1 base from V and 7 from J, leaving 17 bases between them. Germline-derived CDR1 and CDR2 are MNHEY and SVGAGI. The CDR3 sequence is 15 residues long. DNA of the CDR3: TGTGCCAGCAGTTACTGGGTTGGGGGGCCCGGTGAGCAGTACTTC. Protein product: CASSYWVGGPGEQYF.

This clone was seen only a few times. The chain employs TRBV18 and TRBJ2-7; D is uncertain. The V end was cut by 2 bases, the J end by 0 bases, with 20 bases between. The CDR3 is 18 amino acids. Germline loops: CDR1 KGHSH, CDR2 LQKENI. The CDR3 coding sequence is TGTGCCAGCTCACCAATAATGCCCTATTTTAGGAGCTCCTACGAGCAGTACTTC. Its protein is CASSPIMPYFRSSYEQYF.

A few counts support this clone. In nucleotides, the CDR3 is TGTGCCAGCAGCCTCCTCGTTTCAGGGGTCGGGGAGCTGTTTTTT. Amino acids: CASSLLVSGVGELFF. J is TRBJ2-2 and V is TRBV7-2; D is perhaps TRBD1 (6 bases). Trimming took off 5 bases at V and 7 bases at J, with 17 bases between the two ends. The CDR3 has 15 residues. Germline CDR1 is SGHTA and CDR2 is FQGNSA.

V and J are TRBV7-2 and TRBJ2-7; 10 nucleotides line up with TRBD2. The trim removed 3 bases at V and 2 bases at J, leaving 4 bases unmatched. There are 15 residues in the CDR3. Germline CDR1 reads SGHTA; CDR2 reads FQGNSA. This CDR3 reads CASSFRTSGPYEQYF. The CDR3 nucleotides read TGTGCCAGCAGCTTCAGGACTAGCGGACCCTACGAGCAGTACTTC. Full variable domain (rest looked up from reference TRBV7-2 and TRBJ2-7): GAGVSQSPSNKVTEKGKDVELRCDPISGHTALYWYRQSLGQGLEFLIYFQGNSAPDKSGLPSDRFSAERTGGSVSTLTIQRTQQEDSAVYLCASSFRTSGPYEQYFGPGTRLTVT.

The chain carries TRBV19 and TRBJ1-5; the D is unclear. Germline V lookup: CDR1 LNHDA, CDR2 SQIVND (reference sequence). Trimming shortened V by 7 bases and J by 4 bases, and 23 bases separated the two germline ends. The CDR3 length is 17 residues. This chain's CDR3 is CASTLNEVALQNQPQHF. CDR3 sequence (DNA): TGTGCCAGTACCCTTAACGAGGTTGCGTTGCAAAATCAGCCCCAGCATTTT.

This clone was recorded a few times. The rearrangement uses TRBV6-6 and TRBJ2-7; D might be TRBD2 (6 bases). Trimming pared 0 bases from V and 3 bases from J, leaving 9 bases between. The CDR3 sequence is 14 residues long. Germline-derived CDR1 and CDR2 are MNHNY and SVGAGI (reference sequence). CDR3 protein: CASSYSRGDYEQYF. CDR3 bases: TGTGCCAGCAGTTACTCCCGCGGGGACTACGAGCAGTACTTC.

This sequence joins TRBV4-2 and TRBJ1-3; 8 nucleotides match TRBD1. CDR1 and CDR2 (germline): LGHNA, YNFKEQ. V lost 4 bases and J lost 4; bases outside the gene matches: 9. This CDR3 contains 16 residues. CDR3 amino acids: CASSPLTGGAGNTIYF. The CDR3 coding sequence is TGTGCCAGCAGCCCACTCACAGGGGGAGCCGGAAACACCATATATTTT.

The rearrangement joins TRBV15 to TRBJ2-3; 9 bases are shared with TRBD2. CDR1 and CDR2 from the germline V gene are LNHNV and YYDKDF (reference sequence). The CDR3 sequence is 16 residues long. J gave up 6 bases and V 5 bases, and 12 bases lay outside the gene matches. CDR3 sequence (DNA): TGTGCCACCAGCGGCGGGATAGCGGGAGAGGCGGATACGCAGTATTTT. Residues: CATSGGIAGEADTQYF.

This sequence joins TRBV7-9 and TRBJ2-1; TRBD2 matches at 10 bases. With V trimmed by 3 bases and J by 0 bases, 5 bases remained unmatched. Germline assignment: CDR1 SEHNR and CDR2 FQNEAQ (reference sequence). The CDR3 loop spans 17 amino acids. Written as DNA, the CDR3 is TGTGCCAGCAGCTTGGCTAGCGGGGGACGCTCCTACAATGAGCAGTTCTTC. Protein product: CASSLASGGRSYNEQFF. Full variable domain (missing parts from reference TRBV7-9 and TRBJ2-1): DTGVSQNPRHKITKRGQNVTFRCDPISEHNRLYWYRQTLGQGPEFLTYFQNEAQLEKSRLLSDRFSAERPKGSFSTLEIQRTEQGDSAMYLCASSLASGGRSYNEQFFGPGTRLTVL.

This clone was counted only a few times. A read error may produce the germline difference seen at one junction end. The chain couples TRBV5-1 to TRBJ2-5; weak D call: TRBD1 (5 bases). Germline V gene lookup returns CDR1 SGHRS and CDR2 YFSETQ. This CDR3 is built from 16 residues. The CDR3 sequence: CASSLARASQQETQYF. The CDR3 DNA sequence: TGCGCCAGCAGTTTGGCCAGGGCTTCTCAACAAGAGACCCAGTACTTC. Based on the CDR3 plus reference TRBV5-1 and TRBJ2-5, the full variable domain is KAGVTQTPRYLIKTRGQQVTLSCSPISGHRSVSWYQQTPGQGLQFLFEYFSETQRNKGNFPGRFSGRQFSNSRSEMNVSTLELGDSALYLCASSLARASQQETQYFGPGTRLLVL.

The chain is built from TRBV2 and TRBJ2-1, with 8 bases identical to TRBD2. The germline V gene encodes CDR1 SNHLY and CDR2 FYNNEI. The CDR3 extends over 11 amino acids. The V and J ends lost 5 bases and 16 bases, in that order; junction bases with no gene match: 7. The CDR3 sequence is CASSLGLVGFF. In DNA form, the CDR3 reads TGTGCCAGCAGTTTGGGACTAGTCGGCTTCTTC. The whole variable domain, remainder taken from reference TRBV2 and TRBJ2-1, is EPEVTQTPSHQVTQMGQEVILRCVPISNHLYFYWYRQILGQKVEFLVSFYNNEISEKSEIFDDQFSVERPDGSNFTLKIRSTKLEDSAMYFCASSLGLVGFFGPGTRLTVL.

This clone qualifies as medium-sized. The CDR3 nucleotides are TGTGCCAGCAGTGCTCTGACTAGCGGGGGGGGCTCAGATACGCAGTATTTT. Translated: CASSALTSGGGSDTQYF. The rearrangement joins TRBV2 to TRBJ2-3, with 14 positions matching TRBD2. With V trimmed by 4 bases and J by 4 bases, 7 bases remained unmatched. CDR1 is SNHLY and CDR2 is FYNNEI in the germline V gene. This CDR3 region has 17 residues.

By sample share, this clone is medium-sized (0.01 to 0.1%). This sequence joins TRBV18 and TRBJ1-1, with a tentative D call TRBD1 (6 bases). From germline, CDR1 is KGHSH and CDR2 LQKENI. V shed 3 bases and J shed 4 bases, with 9 bases lying between them. The CDR3 covers 13 residues. CDR3 sequence reads: CASSPGHGTEAFF. DNA of the CDR3: TGTGCCAGCTCACCGGGACACGGCACTGAAGCTTTCTTT.

V is TRBV29-1 and J is TRBJ1-5, with D tentatively TRBD1 (6 bases). This CDR3 contains 13 residues. CDR1 SQVTM and CDR2 ANQGSEA come from the germline V gene. V gave up 4 bases and J gave up 0 bases, with 7 bases separating them. In DNA, the CDR3 is TGCAGCGTTGGGACAGATAGCAATCAGCCCCAGCATTTT. Translating it yields CSVGTDSNQPQHF.

The chain couples TRBV2 to TRBJ2-5; D is perhaps TRBD1 or TRBD2 (5 bases each). Trimming removed 6 bases at V and 1 base at J, with 9 bases between. Germline V gene lookup returns CDR1 SNHLY and CDR2 FYNNEI. The CDR3 spans 13 residues. This CDR3 is CASRRDGQETQYF. CDR3 DNA sequence: TGTGCCAGCAGAAGGGACGGCCAAGAGACCCAGTACTTC.